This is a list of T cell receptor beta chains from one sample in a study of cytomegalovirus exposure and HLA in healthy donors. Clones were sequenced by immunoSEQ multiplex PCR, and TCRdb holds only the in-frame ones, with some missing. The table has 150,000 to 200,000 clones, 75% to 80% seen once. The sample consisted of PBMCs. Receptor source: a woman aged 25 to 39 in good health and CMV-seropositive. Both conserved end residues are part of each CDR3. D genes are given only for firm matches.

.,TRBJ2-3,TRBV28,CASRTGTPDTQYF
TRBD2,TRBJ2-5,TRBV28,CASSLTLAGDYQETQYF
.,TRBJ2-1,TRBV6-5,CASSYGLIDEQFF
TRBD1,TRBJ1-2,TRBV25-1,CASSVEGARSGYTF
.,TRBJ2-5,TRBV23-1,CATRGGDQETQYF
.,TRBJ1-1,TRBV13,CASSAGQNTEAFF
.,TRBJ1-2,TRBV5-1,CASSLDIGYGYTF
.,TRBJ1-4,TRBV5-4,CASSLGLREGNEKLFF
.,TRBJ1-1,TRBV10-3,CAISDHKGGDEAFF
.,TRBJ2-1,TRBV5-1,CASSSGGTGLTSGYNEQFF
TRBD2,TRBJ2-3,TRBV25-1,CASSEPGGFGTQYF
TRBD2,TRBJ2-5,TRBV29-1,CSAIEPLAENQETQYF
.,TRBJ1-2,TRBV4-3,CASSQGSGGNYGYTF
.,TRBJ1-1,TRBV18,CASSPSLGLWNTEAFF
TRBD2,TRBJ2-1,TRBV4-1,CASSQGTSGSLDEQFF
TRBD2,TRBJ2-7,TRBV4-3,CASSQAAGGAYEQYF
.,TRBJ2-1,TRBV5-1,CASSLAAGPSSYNEQFF
.,TRBJ2-7,TRBV7-9,CASSLGTVREQYF
TRBD2,TRBJ2-3,TRBV4-3,CASSQGGAAGGLDTQYF
TRBD2,TRBJ2-5,TRBV7-3,CASGRGAMETQYF
TRBD1,TRBJ1-2,TRBV7-8,CASSLSDPGQGHYGYTF
TRBD2,TRBJ2-2,TRBV11-2,CASSSRTSGRAPGELFF
.,TRBJ2-1,TRBV27,CASSGRAQRLNEQFF
TRBD2,TRBJ2-1,TRBV2,CASRGLAGLNEQFF
TRBD2,TRBJ2-7,TRBV7-8,CASTPGPSGYEQYF
.,TRBJ1-1,TRBV19,CASSSTPSFTEAFF
TRBD1,TRBJ1-2,TRBV6-4,CASSDSPDRPWGYTF
.,TRBJ2-3,TRBV7-2,CATRRSPGVADTQYF
.,TRBJ2-2,TRBV6-5,CASSRARTGELFF
.,TRBJ2-6,TRBV7-9,CASSPPGGTGNSGANVLTF
.,TRBJ2-7,TRBV28,CASSPSGQGGYEQYF
TRBD1,TRBJ1-5,TRBV19,CASSIGDRGLRFYQPQHF
.,TRBJ2-1,TRBV20-1,CSAFAGGRKFF
.,TRBJ2-3,TRBV11-2,CASSLTTRGTDTQYF
.,.,TRBV6-5,CASSPEWGPYEQYF
.,TRBJ1-6,TRBV12-1,CASSFAAGGNSPLHF
.,TRBJ1-1,TRBV19,CASGEAGTEAFF
.,TRBJ2-2,TRBV4-3,CASSQGLVPGELFF
TRBD1,TRBJ2-1,TRBV2,CASSAGQGGGFEQFF
.,TRBJ2-1,TRBV20-1,CSAVRGNEQFF
.,TRBJ2-3,TRBV11-2,CASSLGTSTDTQYF